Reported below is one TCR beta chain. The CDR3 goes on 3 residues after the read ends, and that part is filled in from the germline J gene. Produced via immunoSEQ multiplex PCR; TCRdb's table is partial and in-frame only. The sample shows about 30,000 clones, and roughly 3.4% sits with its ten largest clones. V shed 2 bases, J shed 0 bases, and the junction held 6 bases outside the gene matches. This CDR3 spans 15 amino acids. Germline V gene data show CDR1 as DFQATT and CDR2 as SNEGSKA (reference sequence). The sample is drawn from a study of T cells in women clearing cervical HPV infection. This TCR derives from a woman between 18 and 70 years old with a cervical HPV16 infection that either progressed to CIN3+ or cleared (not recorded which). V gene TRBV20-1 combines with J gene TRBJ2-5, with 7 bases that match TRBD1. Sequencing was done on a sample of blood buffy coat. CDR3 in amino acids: CSARSIQGYQETQYF. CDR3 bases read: TGCAGTGCTAGATCGATACAGGGGTACCAAGAGACC.